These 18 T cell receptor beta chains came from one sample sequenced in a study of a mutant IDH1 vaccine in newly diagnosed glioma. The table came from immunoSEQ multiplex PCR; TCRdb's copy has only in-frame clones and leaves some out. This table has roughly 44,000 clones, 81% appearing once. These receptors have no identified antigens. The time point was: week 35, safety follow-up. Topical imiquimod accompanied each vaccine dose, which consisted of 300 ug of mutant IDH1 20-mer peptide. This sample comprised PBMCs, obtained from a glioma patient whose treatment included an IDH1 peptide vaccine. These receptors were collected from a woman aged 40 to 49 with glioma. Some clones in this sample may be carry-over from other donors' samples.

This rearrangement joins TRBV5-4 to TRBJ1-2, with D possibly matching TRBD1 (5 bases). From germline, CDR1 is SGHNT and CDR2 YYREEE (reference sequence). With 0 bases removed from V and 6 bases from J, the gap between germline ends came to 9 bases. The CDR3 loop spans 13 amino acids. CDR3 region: CASSLGGIDGYTF. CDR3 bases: TGTGCCAGCAGCTTGGGGGGGATCGATGGCTACACCTTC.

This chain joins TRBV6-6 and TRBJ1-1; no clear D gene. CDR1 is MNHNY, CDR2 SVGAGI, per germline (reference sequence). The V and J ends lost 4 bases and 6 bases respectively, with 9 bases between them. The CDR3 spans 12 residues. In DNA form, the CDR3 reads TGTGCCAGCAGTTCCGGCAACCCTGAAGCTTTCTTT. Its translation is CASSSGNPEAFF.

The CDR3 bases are TGTGCCAGCAGCTTAGGGGGCACCGGGGAGCTGTTTTTT. As protein: CASSLGGTGELFF. The chain combines TRBV7-3 with TRBJ2-2; D tentatively reads TRBD1 or TRBD2 (5 bases each). CDR3 length: 13 amino acids. V lost 2 bases to trimming and J lost 4 bases, with 5 bases between them. In germline, CDR1 is SGHTA, CDR2 FQGTGA. Using reference TRBV7-3 and TRBJ2-2 for the parts outside the CDR3, the full variable domain is GAGVSQTPSNKVTEKGKYVELRCDPISGHTALYWYRQSLGQGPEFLIYFQGTGAADDSGLPNDRFFAVRPEGSVSTLKIQRTERGDSAVYLCASSLGGTGELFFGEGSRLTVL.

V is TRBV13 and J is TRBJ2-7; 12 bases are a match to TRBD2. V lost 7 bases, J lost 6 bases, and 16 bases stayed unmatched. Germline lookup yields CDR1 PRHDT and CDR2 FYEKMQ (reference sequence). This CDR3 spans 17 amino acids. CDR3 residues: CASKRAGLAGKDSEQYF. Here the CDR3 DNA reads TGTGCCAGCAAAAGGGCCGGACTAGCGGGAAAGGATAGCGAGCAGTACTTC. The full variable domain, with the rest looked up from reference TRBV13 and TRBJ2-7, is AAGVIQSPRHLIKEKRETATLKCYPIPRHDTVYWYQQGPGQDPQFLISFYEKMQSDKGSIPDRFSAQQFSDYHSELNMSSLELGDSALYFCASKRAGLAGKDSEQYFGPGTRLTVT.

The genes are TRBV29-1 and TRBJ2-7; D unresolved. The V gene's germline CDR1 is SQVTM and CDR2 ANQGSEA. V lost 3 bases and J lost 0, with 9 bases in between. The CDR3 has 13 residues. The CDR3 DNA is TGCAGCGTTGAGGACGACAACTCCTACGAGCAGTACTTC. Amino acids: CSVEDDNSYEQYF.

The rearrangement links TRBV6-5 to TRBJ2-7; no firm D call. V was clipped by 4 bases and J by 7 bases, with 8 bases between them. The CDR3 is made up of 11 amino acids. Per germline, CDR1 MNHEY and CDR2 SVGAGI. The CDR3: CASSSIGEQYF. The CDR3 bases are TGTGCCAGCAGTTCCATCGGGGAGCAGTACTTC.

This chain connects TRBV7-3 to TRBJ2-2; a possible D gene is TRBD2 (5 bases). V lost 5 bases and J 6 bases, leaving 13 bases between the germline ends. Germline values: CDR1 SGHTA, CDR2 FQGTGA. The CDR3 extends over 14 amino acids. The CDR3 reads CASSRMRVSGELFF. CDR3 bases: TGTGCCAGCAGCCGGATGAGGGTCTCCGGGGAGCTGTTTTTT.

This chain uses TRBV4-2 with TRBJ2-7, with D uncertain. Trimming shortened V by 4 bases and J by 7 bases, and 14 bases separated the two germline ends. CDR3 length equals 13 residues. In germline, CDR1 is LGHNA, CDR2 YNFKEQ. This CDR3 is CASSPHRRPEQYF. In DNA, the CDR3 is TGTGCCAGCAGCCCCCACCGGCGGCCAGAGCAGTACTTC.

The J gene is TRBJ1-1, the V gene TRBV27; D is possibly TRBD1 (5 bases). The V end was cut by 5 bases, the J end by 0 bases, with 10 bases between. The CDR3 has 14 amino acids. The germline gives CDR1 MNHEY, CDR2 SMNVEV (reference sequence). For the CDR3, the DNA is TGTGCCAGCAGTCCGAGGGGATTGAACACTGAAGCTTTCTTT. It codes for CASSPRGLNTEAFF.

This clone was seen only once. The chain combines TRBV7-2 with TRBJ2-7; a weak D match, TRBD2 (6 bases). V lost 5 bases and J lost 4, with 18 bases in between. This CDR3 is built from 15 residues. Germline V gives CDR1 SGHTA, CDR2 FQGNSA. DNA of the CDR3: TGTGCCAGCAGCGCCCGCGCCGGGAGAACATACGAGCAGTACTTC. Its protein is CASSARAGRTYEQYF.

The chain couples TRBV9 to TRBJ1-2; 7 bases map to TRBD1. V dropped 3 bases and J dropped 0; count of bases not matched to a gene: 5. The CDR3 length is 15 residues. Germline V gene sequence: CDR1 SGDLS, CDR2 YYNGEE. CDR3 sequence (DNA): TGTGCCAGCAGCGCACAGGGGAGAACTAACTATGGCTACACCTTC. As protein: CASSAQGRTNYGYTF.

The DNA for the CDR3 is TGTGCCAGCAGCGTAGAACCGTCCGAGGTATACGAGCAGTACTTC. It translates to CASSVEPSEVYEQYF. The chain uses TRBV9 and TRBJ2-7; D unresolved. The germline V gene encodes CDR1 SGDLS and CDR2 YYNGEE. The CDR3 has 15 residues. The V and J ends lost 0 bases and 4 bases respectively, with 14 bases between them.

The DNA of the CDR3 is TGTGCCAGCAGTCACCGTGAGGGGGGAGCTTTCTTT. Its translation: CASSHREGGAFF. This rearrangement joins TRBV6-5 to TRBJ1-1; possibly TRBD1 for D (6 bases). The ends were cut back, 5 bases at V and 10 bases at J, with 14 bases in the middle. Germline V gene sequence: CDR1 MNHEY, CDR2 SVGAGI. The CDR3 is made up of 12 amino acids.

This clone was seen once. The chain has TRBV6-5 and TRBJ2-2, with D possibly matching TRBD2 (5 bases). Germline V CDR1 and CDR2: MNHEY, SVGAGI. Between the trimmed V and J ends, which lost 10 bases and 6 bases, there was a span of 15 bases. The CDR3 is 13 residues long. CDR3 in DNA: TGTGCCACCACACGCGCGGAGGCCGGGGAGCTGTTTTTT. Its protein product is CATTRAEAGELFF.

CDR3 protein: CSVEGAPGYTF. The CDR3 DNA reads TGCAGCGTTGAGGGGGCTCCTGGCTACACCTTC. This chain joins TRBV29-1 and TRBJ1-2; D is perhaps TRBD1 (6 bases). CDR1 is SQVTM, CDR2 ANQGSEA, per germline. The CDR3 extends over 11 amino acids. Trimming pared 3 bases from V and 7 bases from J, leaving 9 bases between. Using reference TRBV29-1 and TRBJ1-2 for the parts outside the CDR3, the full variable domain is SAVISQKPSRDICQRGTSLTIQCQVDSQVTMMFWYRQQPGQSLTLIATANQGSEATYESGFVIDKFPISRPNLTFSTLTVSNMSPEDSSIYLCSVEGAPGYTFGSGTRLTVV.

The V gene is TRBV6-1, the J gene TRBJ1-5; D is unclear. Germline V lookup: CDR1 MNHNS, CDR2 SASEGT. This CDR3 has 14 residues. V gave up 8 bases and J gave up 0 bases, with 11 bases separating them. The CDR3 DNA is TGTGCCAGCGTCCCCCTCAGTAGCAATCAGCCCCAGCATTTT. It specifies CASVPLSSNQPQHF.

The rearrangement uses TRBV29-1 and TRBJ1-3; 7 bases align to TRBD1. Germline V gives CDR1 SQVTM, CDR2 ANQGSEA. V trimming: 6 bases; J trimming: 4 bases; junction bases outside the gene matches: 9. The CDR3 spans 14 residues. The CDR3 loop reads CSVLTGTFGNTIYF. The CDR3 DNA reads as TGCAGCGTCTTGACAGGGACTTTCGGAAACACCATATATTTT.

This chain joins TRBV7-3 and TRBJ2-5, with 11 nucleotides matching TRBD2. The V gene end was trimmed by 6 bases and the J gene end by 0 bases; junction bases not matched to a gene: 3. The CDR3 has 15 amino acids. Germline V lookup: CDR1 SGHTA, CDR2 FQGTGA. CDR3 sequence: CASRQTSGDQETQYF. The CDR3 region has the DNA TGTGCCAGCAGACAGACTAGCGGGGACCAAGAGACCCAGTACTTC.